The 9 T cell receptor beta chains given below trace back to one sample, sequenced in a study of neoadjuvant anti-PD-1 for oral cavity cancer. The protocol was immunoSEQ multiplex PCR, while the TCRdb copy is restricted to in-frame clones and leaves out a portion. Altogether thousands of clones are present, around 73% being singletons, with the ten largest covering 3.2%. The sequenced sample was PBMCs, obtained before nivolumab (anti-PD-1) treatment. These receptors originate from a person aged 40 to 85 with oral cavity squamous cell carcinoma.

The chain couples TRBV19 to TRBJ2-5; unclear D gene. The CDR3 totals 14 residues. Germline V CDR1 and CDR2: LNHDA, SQIVND (reference sequence). The V end was cut by 5 bases, the J end by 2 bases, with 12 bases between. The CDR3 DNA is TGTGCCAGTAGTCCAGGACCGACACAAGAGACCCAGTACTTC. Its translation is CASSPGPTQETQYF.

This chain uses TRBV19 with TRBJ2-1, with D perhaps TRBD1 (5 bases). V shed 2 bases and J shed 2 bases, with 13 bases lying between them. Germline V gene data show CDR1 as LNHDA and CDR2 as SQIVND (reference sequence). The CDR3 runs 16 residues. CDR3 coding DNA: TGTGCCAGTAGTATATCTTTAGGGGCCACCTACAATGAGCAGTTCTTC. Encoded protein: CASSISLGATYNEQFF.

The rearrangement joins TRBV5-6 to TRBJ2-7; D gene unclear. In germline, CDR1 is SGHDT, CDR2 YYEEEE. CDR3 length: 13 amino acids. V lost 5 bases and J 3 bases, leaving 12 bases between the germline ends. The CDR3 loop reads CASSSSDRYEQYF. As DNA, the CDR3 is TGTGCCAGCAGTTCCTCAGACCGCTACGAGCAGTACTTC.

The chain uses TRBV7-9 and TRBJ1-2; D is ambiguous. CDR1 SEHNR and CDR2 FQNEAQ come from the germline V gene (reference sequence). The length of the CDR3 is 12 residues. Deletions cut 3 bases from V and 4 bases from J, with 6 bases between. In DNA, the CDR3 is TGTGCCAGCAGCTTCACAGCCTATGGCTACACCTTC. Its protein product is CASSFTAYGYTF.

This clone has just one count. The chain carries TRBV11-3 and TRBJ2-2; 7 nucleotides line up with TRBD1. The CDR3 runs to 16 residues. The trim removed 0 bases at V and 1 base at J, leaving 2 bases unmatched. CDR1 is SGHNT and CDR2 is YENEEA in the germline V gene. CDR3: CASSLERGRNTGELFF. CDR3 bases: TGTGCCAGCAGCTTAGAAAGGGGGCGGAACACCGGGGAGCTGTTTTTT.

This chain connects TRBV10-2 to TRBJ2-2; no reliable D call. Germline CDR1 WSHSY, CDR2 SAAADI. Trimming pared 4 bases from V and 5 bases from J, leaving 5 bases between. There are 12 residues in the CDR3. CDR3 in amino acids: CASSVETGELFF. The CDR3 region has the DNA TGCGCCAGCAGTGTGGAGACCGGGGAGCTGTTTTTT.

The CDR3: CASSLPFSRGNTIYF. CDR3 bases: TGTGCCAGCAGCTTGCCTTTCTCGAGGGGAAACACCATATATTTT. The rearrangement links TRBV7-6 to TRBJ1-3; D remains unclear. Germline CDR1 and CDR2: SGHVS and FNYEAQ. This CDR3 is 15 amino acids long. The ends were cut back, 3 bases at V and 4 bases at J, with 13 bases in the middle.

The chain has TRBV4-1 and TRBJ2-5, with unresolved D. V lost 1 base, J lost 4 bases, and 7 bases lay in between. The V gene's germline CDR1 is MGHRA and CDR2 YSYEKL. The CDR3 has 13 amino acids. Written as DNA, the CDR3 is TGCGCCAGCAGCCAAGGCATTTTAGAGACCCAGTACTTC. Translated, it gives CASSQGILETQYF.

This sequence joins TRBV7-8 and TRBJ1-1; TRBD1 matches 8 bases. The CDR3 totals 15 residues. With 2 bases clipped from V and 3 bases from J, the junction kept 5 bases outside the gene matches. The germline V gene has CDR1 SGHVS and CDR2 FQNEAQ. This CDR3 is CASSLQGQVYTEAFF. CDR3 coding DNA: TGTGCCAGCAGCTTACAGGGACAGGTTTACACTGAAGCTTTCTTT.